This is a list of T cell receptor beta chains from one sample in a study of CD8 T cells in ankylosing spondylitis. TCRdb re-called the 5' RACE reads through MiXCR, storing one row per CDR3 protein. The sample records some 140,000 distinct CDR3 sequences, roughly 18% being singletons. Sequencing was done on a sample of blood, either unsorted or a sorted T cell fraction (not recorded which). The receptor source for this set is a male donor with ankylosing spondylitis. Each CDR3 is given with its conserved first and last residue. The order of the fields is D gene, J gene, clone size, V gene, CDR3 protein, CDR3 DNA. The D gene is left open where the match is weak. Clone size, where shown, is once, few, many, or a class for clones that have expanded.

NA TRBJ2-1 NA TRBV7-9 CASSLVMRDPEQFF TGTGCCAGCAGCTTAGTAATGAGGGATCCCGAGCAGTTCTTC
NA TRBJ2-2 few TRBV29-1 CSVYSMGGPGGELFF TGCAGCGTTTACTCGATGGGAGGACCTGGAGGGGAGCTGTTTTTT
NA TRBJ2-7 NA TRBV29-1 CSVGEGGYEQYF TGCAGCGTTGGGGAAGGCGGCTACGAGCAGTACTTC
TRBD1 TRBJ1-4 few TRBV6-1 CASRPRGVPTNEKLFF TGTGCCAGCAGACCCAGGGGGGTTCCAACTAATGAAAAACTGTTTTTT
NA TRBJ2-7 few TRBV5-1 CASRVEGPSYEQYF TGCGCCAGCAGGGTAGAAGGCCCGTCCTACGAGCAGTACTTC
NA TRBJ2-7 NA TRBV7-9 CASSSGPGDEQYF TGTGCCAGCAGCTCGGGCCCGGGAGACGAGCAGTACTTC
NA TRBJ2-7 few TRBV12-3/TRBV12-4 CASSPLGSSYEQYF TGTGCCAGCAGTCCCCTAGGGAGCTCCTACGAGCAGTACTTC
TRBD1 TRBJ2-2 NA TRBV24-1 CATSDSDRGRGTGELFF TGTGCCACCAGTGATTCCGACAGGGGGCGAGGCACCGGGGAGCTGTTTTTT
TRBD2 TRBJ2-2 NA TRBV12-3/TRBV12-4 CASSFRLAERGVELFF TGTGCCAGCAGTTTCAGACTAGCGGAGCGGGGTGTGGAGCTGTTTTTT
TRBD2 TRBJ2-3 NA TRBV12-3/TRBV12-4 CTSSSTLSGAGDSSDTQYF TGTACCAGCAGTTCGACCCTAAGTGGAGCGGGAGACTCCTCGGATACGCAGTATTTT
NA TRBJ2-3 once TRBV27 CASSFQMTDTQYF TGTGCCAGCAGTTTCCAGATGACAGATACGCAGTATTTT
NA TRBJ1-4 NA TRBV9 CASSANRAGYNEKLFF TGTGCCAGCAGCGCAAACCGAGCAGGGTATAATGAAAAACTGTTTTTT
NA TRBJ1-1 NA TRBV19 CASSVTGAGTEAFF TGTGCCAGTAGTGTCACGGGGGCTGGGACTGAAGCTTTCTTT
NA TRBJ2-2 NA TRBV2 CASSEGSGSTGELFF TGTGCCAGCAGTGAGGGGAGCGGAAGCACCGGGGAGCTGTTTTTT
NA TRBJ2-4 NA TRBV3-1 CASSRGRAVQNIQYF TGTGCCAGCAGCCGAGGGAGAGCAGTACAAAACATTCAGTACTTC
NA TRBJ1-1 many TRBV7-9 CASSLGVTEAFF TGTGCCAGCAGCTTGGGGGTAACTGAAGCTTTCTTT
NA TRBJ2-2 NA TRBV6-6 CASLRGTGELFF TGTGCCAGCCTCAGGGGCACCGGGGAGCTGTTTTTT
NA TRBJ2-7 few TRBV7-9 CASSPLGAFSYEQYF TGTGCCAGCAGCCCACTTGGGGCGTTCTCCTACGAGCAGTACTTC
NA TRBJ2-1 few TRBV14 CASSQAQTGVTDNEQFF TGTGCCAGCAGCCAAGCCCAAACCGGGGTAACGGACAATGAGCAGTTCTTC
NA TRBJ2-5 few TRBV7-9 CASSLGLEETQYF TGTGCCAGCAGCTTAGGGCTGGAAGAGACCCAGTACTTC
NA TRBJ2-7 NA TRBV27 CASSFSRGTTYEQYF TGTGCCAGCAGTTTCTCACGAGGGACAACCTACGAGCAGTACTTC
NA TRBJ1-2 NA TRBV10-3 CAISESRVDSDYGYTF TGTGCCATCAGTGAGTCGAGAGTAGACAGCGACTATGGCTACACCTTC
NA TRBJ2-7 many TRBV11-2 CASSRDYEQYF TGTGCCAGCAGCCGGGACTACGAGCAGTACTTC
TRBD1 TRBJ2-7 NA TRBV7-9 CASSSGTGPGALKQYF TGTGCCAGCAGCTCCGGGACAGGCCCGGGGGCCCTAAAGCAGTACTTC
NA TRBJ1-5 NA TRBV6-1 CASSDPLRGFSNQPQHF TGTGCCAGCAGTGATCCGTTGAGGGGCTTTAGCAATCAGCCCCAGCATTTT
TRBD2 TRBJ2-1 few TRBV29-1 CSVEGSGNYNEQFF TGCAGCGTTGAGGGGAGCGGGAACTACAATGAGCAGTTCTTC
TRBD1 TRBJ2-7 NA TRBV5-1 CASSLVGQGVHEQYF TGCGCCAGCAGCTTGGTTGGACAGGGAGTTCACGAGCAGTACTTC
NA TRBJ2-7 NA TRBV11-2 CASGTTHEQYF TGTGCCAGCGGGACCACCCACGAGCAGTACTTC
NA TRBJ1-1 NA TRBV28 CASSLKRLVDTEAFF TGTGCCAGCAGTTTAAAGAGGCTTGTGGACACTGAAGCTTTCTTT
NA TRBJ2-1 NA TRBV4-1 CASSLTGLINEQFF TGCGCCAGCAGCCTGACCGGGCTTATCAATGAGCAGTTCTTC
NA TRBJ2-7 few TRBV28 CASSSPGGANFPYEQYF TGTGCCAGCAGTTCCCCTGGGGGGGCGAACTTTCCCTACGAGCAGTACTTC
NA TRBJ2-1 NA TRBV4-2 CASSQDPVGLHHYNEQFF TGTGCCAGCAGCCAAGATCCCGTCGGTCTACATCACTACAATGAGCAGTTCTTC
NA TRBJ2-7 few TRBV9 CASSPRDKLTGQYF TGTGCCAGCAGCCCCCGGGACAAACTGACTGGGCAGTACTTC
NA TRBJ1-5 NA TRBV20-1 CSARDRGVIGNQPQHF TGCAGTGCTAGAGATCGTGGGGTAATAGGCAATCAGCCCCAGCATTTT
TRBD1 TRBJ2-7 NA TRBV27 CASRSSRGEQYF TGTGCCAGCAGGTCTTCCAGGGGGGAGCAGTACTTC
TRBD2 TRBJ2-3 few TRBV29-1 CSVVVAGVVDTQYF TGCAGCGTTGTAGTAGCGGGAGTGGTAGATACGCAGTATTTT
NA TRBJ1-5 NA TRBV28 CASSLEAGLQPQHF TGTGCCAGCAGTTTAGAGGCGGGGCTCCAGCCCCAGCATTTT
NA TRBJ2-2 NA TRBV9 CASSLVEDTGELFF TGTGCCAGCAGCTTAGTGGAGGACACCGGGGAGCTGTTTTTT
TRBD1 TRBJ1-6 NA TRBV27 CASSLGTGNRSPLHF TGTGCCAGCAGTTTAGGGACAGGGAATCGTTCACCCCTCCACTTT
NA TRBJ1-1 few TRBV29-1 CSVDQGSREAFF TGCAGCGTCGACCAGGGGTCGCGTGAAGCTTTCTTT
NA TRBJ2-5 NA TRBV7-9 CASSALGRETQYF TGTGCCAGCAGCGCACTAGGGAGAGAGACCCAGTACTTC
TRBD2 TRBJ2-1 few TRBV28 CASRGLVSFNEQFF TGTGCCAGCAGGGGACTAGTTTCTTTCAATGAGCAGTTCTTC
TRBD1 TRBJ2-7 NA TRBV27 CASSLPGQGHEQYF TGTGCCAGCAGTTTGCCGGGACAGGGTCACGAGCAGTACTTC
NA TRBJ1-3 few TRBV7-8 CASSLVRSVGRDTIYF TGTGCCAGCAGCTTAGTCAGATCGGTGGGGAGAGACACCATATATTTT
TRBD2 TRBJ2-7 few TRBV28 CASSPNTGLIRGPYF TGTGCCAGCAGTCCAAACACGGGACTAATTAGGGGACCGTACTTC
NA TRBJ2-2 few TRBV28 CASSLWGGTVPGELFF TGTGCCAGCAGTTTATGGGGCGGGACAGTTCCCGGGGAGCTGTTTTTT
NA TRBJ2-7 NA TRBV5-5 CASSLAGAGRYEQYF TGTGCCAGCAGCTTGGCCGGTGCGGGAAGATACGAGCAGTACTTC
NA TRBJ2-7 NA TRBV9 CASSVGGKSYEQYF TGTGCCAGCAGCGTAGGGGGCAAGTCCTACGAGCAGTACTTC
NA TRBJ2-7 few TRBV12-3/TRBV12-4 CASTLHRGLGEQYF TGTGCCAGCACATTGCATAGGGGCTTAGGGGAGCAGTACTTC
NA TRBJ2-7 many TRBV29-1 CSVETRHSYEQYF TGCAGCGTTGAAACTCGACATTCCTACGAGCAGTACTTC
NA TRBJ2-3 NA TRBV27 CASSLQRALDTQYF TGTGCCAGCAGTTTACAGCGGGCACTCGATACGCAGTATTTT
TRBD1 TRBJ1-1 many TRBV12-3/TRBV12-4 CASRNPGGRGAFF TGTGCCAGCAGAAATCCAGGGGGCCGCGGGGCTTTCTTT
NA TRBJ2-7 NA TRBV20-1 CSARGAERSYEQYF TGCAGTGCTAGGGGGGCGGAGCGCTCCTACGAGCAGTACTTC
NA TRBJ2-7 NA TRBV19 CASSANILYEQYF TGTGCCAGTAGTGCAAATATCCTCTACGAGCAGTACTTC
NA TRBJ2-3 few TRBV15 CATSREGADTQYF TGTGCCACCAGCAGAGAAGGGGCAGATACGCAGTATTTT
NA TRBJ1-3 many TRBV29-1 CSVRGFETGNTIYF TGCAGCGTAAGAGGGTTTGAAACTGGAAACACCATATATTTT
NA TRBJ2-3 few TRBV7-8 CASSPDLGDTQYF TGTGCCAGCAGCCCAGACCTGGGAGATACGCAGTATTTT
TRBD1 TRBJ1-1 few TRBV20-1 CSARTGGEATEAFF TGCAGTGCTAGGACAGGGGGGGAGGCCACTGAAGCTTTCTTT
NA TRBJ1-1 once TRBV7-9 CASSRPRGAATEAFF TGTGCCAGCAGCCGCCCCCGGGGGGCAGCCACTGAAGCTTTCTTT